This T cell receptor beta chain was documented in a study of TIL therapy for anti-PD-1-resistant metastatic lung cancer. The immunoSEQ assay was v3. Survey-level samples got around 2.1 million read pairs; deep-level samples got about 5-6.5 million. Clones were sequenced by immunoSEQ multiplex PCR, and TCRdb holds only the in-frame ones, with some missing. This sample yields about 50,000 clones, of which around 64% are seen a single time; 5.6% belongs to the top ten. Indicated time point: pre-treatment sample, taken before nivolumab and TIL therapy. Pleural nodules or supraclavicular lymph nodes made up most of the excised metastases sampled. Trimming took off 2 bases at V and 10 bases at J, with 11 bases between the two ends. Germline CDR1 and CDR2: LNHDA and SQIVND (reference sequence). The CDR3 runs to 12 residues.

The sequencing here drew on tumor tissue, taken at baseline. This receptor was obtained from a person between 30 and 80 years old with non-small cell lung cancer. The genes are TRBV19 and TRBJ1-2; D is undetermined. CDR3: CASSIFGTDYTF. CDR3 coding DNA: TGTGCCAGTAGTATATTCGGCACGGACTACACCTTC. The variable domain in full, completed from reference TRBV19 and TRBJ1-2, reads DGGITQSPKYLFRKEGQNVTLSCEQNLNHDAMYWYRQDPGQGLRLIYYSQIVNDFQKGDIAEGYSVSREKKESFPLTVTSAQKNPTAFYLCASSIFGTDYTFGSGTRLTVV.